The T cell receptor (beta chain) described here comes from a study of shared T cell receptors in the human thymus. Clones were read by immunoSEQ multiplex PCR, and TCRdb kept only the in-frame ones, dropping some. The table has under 700,000 clones, more than 75% seen once. This CDR3 contains 16 residues. Germline CDR1 reads WNHNN; CDR2 reads SYGVQD (reference sequence). V was clipped by 5 bases and J by 0 bases, with 16 bases between them. This same sample was also taken into another study, of human thymus T cells. As that study records: Donation came from healthy Finnish infants having corrective surgery for congenital heart defects. The thymus tissue came from resections taken during corrective heart surgery. Usage of V and J genes appeared biased in thymic and blood repertoires.

The source is a boy less than two years old with a congenital heart defect. V gene TRBV10-1 combines with J gene TRBJ2-5; tentatively, D is TRBD2 (6 bases). Sequences were obtained from thymocytes. For the CDR3, the DNA is TGCGCCAGCAGTCGAGGAGGGGCGGCAAACCAAGAGACCCAGTACTTC. Its protein product is CASSRGGAANQETQYF.